This passage covers 27 T cell receptor beta chains from one sample sequenced in a study of response to subunit inactivated influenza vaccine. A single record per CDR3 protein comes from TCRdb applying MiXCR to the RT-PCR reads. This table has 550,000 to 800,000 distinct CDR3 sequences, approximately 15% appearing once. The sequenced sample was PBMCs from blood, obtained 14 days before vaccination. These receptors were collected from a middle-aged man who received an inactivated influenza vaccine.

The V gene is TRBV29-1, the J gene TRBJ2-6, with D possibly being TRBD1 or TRBD2 (5 bases each). This CDR3 has 16 amino acids. V gave up 5 bases and J gave up 0 bases, with 14 bases separating them. Germline V gene data show CDR1 as SQVTM and CDR2 as ANQGSEA. The CDR3 sequence is CSVSGTVSSGANVLTF. The CDR3 DNA reads as TGCAGCGTTTCCGGGACGGTGAGCTCTGGGGCCAACGTCCTGACTTTC.

The chain employs TRBV21-1 and TRBJ2-7; the table calls TRBD1, which could not be checked here. TRBV21-1 is termed a pseudogene. The CDR3 contains 12 residues. The CDR3 sequence is CASSAPLGKQYF. The CDR3, as DNA: TGTGCCAGCAGCGCCCCCCTAGGGAAGCAGTACTTC.

This clonotype was detected only a few times. V and J are TRBV20-1 and TRBJ1-6, with 11 bases lining up with TRBD1. This CDR3 has 15 amino acids. V shed 6 bases and J 7 bases; nucleotides not matched to a gene: 8. Germline assignment: CDR1 DFQATT and CDR2 SNEGSKA (reference sequence). CDR3 DNA sequence: TGCAGTGCCAGGACAGGGGGCGCGTCCAATTCACCCCTCCACTTT. This sequence encodes CSARTGGASNSPLHF.

This clonotype was found a few times. This sequence joins TRBV29-1 and TRBJ2-2, with 7 nucleotides matching TRBD2. Losses at the gene ends were 6 bases for V and 1 base for J; bases not matched to a gene: 11. Germline V CDR1 and CDR2: SQVTM, ANQGSEA. The CDR3 runs to 16 residues. CDR3 residues: CSVSAEAGVNTGELFF. Written as DNA, the CDR3 is TGCAGCGTCTCCGCCGAGGCGGGAGTGAACACCGGGGAGCTGTTTTTT.

There are a few counts of this clonotype. This chain links TRBV6-2 or TRBV6-3 with TRBJ2-7; maybe TRBD1 (6 bases). Germline lookup yields CDR1 MNHEY and CDR2 SVGEGT. Trimming removed 5 bases at V and 6 bases at J, with 20 bases between. CDR3 length equals 15 residues. The CDR3 loop reads CASSKINRVSSEQYF. The CDR3 nucleotides are TGTGCCAGCAGTAAGATTAACAGGGTTTCAAGCGAGCAGTACTTC.

This clonotype has only a few counts. In DNA, the CDR3 is TGTGCCATCAGTGTCGGTGGGAGGACTAGCGGGAGAGATCAGTACTTC. This gives the protein CAISVGGRTSGRDQYF. This rearrangement joins TRBV10-3 to TRBJ2-7; 13 nucleotides align to TRBD2. Per germline, CDR1 ENHRY and CDR2 SYGVKD. CDR3 size: 16 residues. The V and J ends lost 4 bases and 10 bases, in that order; junction bases with no gene match: 13.

The V gene is TRBV6-2 or TRBV6-3, the J gene TRBJ2-7; 13 bases map to TRBD2. The CDR3 is 21 residues long. Germline values: CDR1 MNHEY, CDR2 SVGEGT. V dropped 0 bases and J dropped 4; count of bases not matched to a gene: 18. CDR3 in amino acids: CASSYSDSGTSGTGAHYEQYF. The CDR3 DNA is TGTGCCAGCAGTTACTCGGACTCCGGGACTAGCGGGACCGGGGCACATTACGAGCAGTACTTC.

Here the CDR3 reads CASSRGLAGIYNEQFF. CDR3 sequence (DNA): TGTGCCAGCAGCCGTGGACTAGCGGGGATCTACAATGAGCAGTTCTTC. This chain links TRBV27 with TRBJ2-1; 12 positions agree with TRBD2. With V trimmed by 6 bases and J by 3 bases, 6 bases remained unmatched. In germline, CDR1 is MNHEY, CDR2 SMNVEV (reference sequence). The CDR3 runs to 16 residues.

This chain joins TRBV30 and TRBJ2-1; D is undetermined. The V gene lost 4 bases and the J gene lost 7 bases, with 8 bases spanning the gap. The CDR3 consists of 11 residues. The germline V gene has CDR1 GTSNPN and CDR2 SVGIG (reference sequence). The CDR3 is CAWTTSNEQFF. CDR3 in DNA: TGTGCCTGGACGACCTCAAATGAGCAGTTCTTC.

This sequence joins TRBV5-1 and TRBJ2-7, with D possibly matching TRBD1 (6 bases). V gave up 0 bases and J gave up 0 bases, with 13 bases separating them. Germline values: CDR1 SGHRS, CDR2 YFSETQ. This CDR3 spans 16 amino acids. CDR3 loop: CASSLDRANLSYEQYF. CDR3 DNA: TGCGCCAGCAGCTTGGACAGGGCAAACCTCTCCTACGAGCAGTACTTC.

The chain uses TRBV12-3 or TRBV12-4 and TRBJ1-2; tentative D call: TRBD1 (6 bases). V lost 2 bases, J lost 8 bases, and 12 bases lay in between. The CDR3 totals 13 residues. The CDR3 loop is CASSLMGGDGYTF. The CDR3, as DNA: TGTGCCAGCAGTTTAATGGGGGGCGACGGCTACACCTTC.

This chain connects TRBV29-1 to TRBJ1-2; 10 positions match TRBD1. The CDR3 runs 15 residues. The V and J ends lost 3 bases and 0 bases, in that order; junction bases with no gene match: 4. Per the germline V gene, CDR1 is SQVTM and CDR2 is ANQGSEA. The CDR3 loop reads CSVEGQGSANYGYTF. CDR3 bases: TGCAGCGTTGAGGGACAGGGGTCCGCTAACTATGGCTACACCTTC. The full variable domain, rest sourced from reference TRBV29-1 and TRBJ1-2, is SAVISQKPSRDICQRGTSLTIQCQVDSQVTMMFWYRQQPGQSLTLIATANQGSEATYESGFVIDKFPISRPNLTFSTLTVSNMSPEDSSIYLCSVEGQGSANYGYTFGSGTRLTVV.

This clonotype was seen only a few times. The rearrangement joins TRBV6-1 to TRBJ1-2, with a weak D call TRBD1 (6 bases). Germline CDR1 MNHNS, CDR2 SASEGT. CDR3 length: 15 residues. V lost 1 base, J lost 7 bases, and 16 bases lay in between. This CDR3 is CASSEEVRGTSGYTF. In DNA form, the CDR3 reads TGTGCCAGCAGTGAAGAAGTCAGGGGAACTTCTGGCTACACCTTC.

This clonotype was observed at least ten times. V gene TRBV20-1 combines with J gene TRBJ2-7; D unresolved. The length of the CDR3 is 13 residues. V lost 4 bases to trimming and J lost 3 bases, with 13 bases between them. Per the germline V gene, CDR1 is DFQATT and CDR2 is SNEGSKA (reference sequence). CDR3 loop: CSAKINFNYEQYF. The CDR3 region has the DNA TGCAGTGCTAAGATTAATTTCAACTACGAGCAGTACTTC.

The chain couples TRBV5-1 to TRBJ2-1; no firm D call. The CDR3 covers 12 residues. The V gene lost 1 base and the J gene lost 8 bases, with 7 bases spanning the gap. CDR1 and CDR2 from the germline V gene are SGHRS and YFSETQ. The CDR3 spells CASSLQWDEQFF. CDR3 DNA: TGCGCCAGCAGCTTGCAGTGGGATGAGCAGTTCTTC.

The table lists this clonotype with a few counts. The rearrangement joins TRBV11-2 to TRBJ2-1; D might be TRBD2 (6 bases). The CDR3 is 17 residues long. Germline V gene sequence: CDR1 SGHAT, CDR2 FQNNGV. Trimming pared 0 bases from V and 0 bases from J, leaving 12 bases between. CDR3: CASSLDRVGSSYNEQFF. Here the CDR3 DNA reads TGTGCCAGCAGCTTAGATCGGGTCGGGAGCTCCTACAATGAGCAGTTCTTC.

This clonotype came up a few times. The chain links TRBV29-1 to TRBJ2-1; D unresolved. Germline V gene lookup returns CDR1 SQVTM and CDR2 ANQGSEA. There are 18 residues in the CDR3. With 3 bases removed from V and 0 bases from J, the gap between germline ends came to 21 bases. The CDR3 loop reads CSVDLSLASASSYNEQFF. As DNA, the CDR3 is TGCAGCGTTGACTTATCGCTGGCGAGCGCCAGCTCCTACAATGAGCAGTTCTTC.

V gene TRBV2 combines with J gene TRBJ2-1, with D perhaps TRBD1 (6 bases). Trimming left V 3 bases short and J 4 bases short, with 10 bases between. Germline V gene lookup returns CDR1 SNHLY and CDR2 FYNNEI. The CDR3 sequence is 14 residues long. The CDR3 loop is CASSEGRGYNEQFF. In nucleotides, the CDR3 is TGTGCCAGCAGTGAGGGCAGGGGTTACAATGAGCAGTTCTTC.

V gene TRBV27 combines with J gene TRBJ2-1, with 9 nucleotides matching TRBD1. CDR1 and CDR2 from the germline V gene are MNHEY and SMNVEV (reference sequence). The CDR3 totals 14 residues. The junction had 6 bases not matched to a gene; V was cut back by 8 bases and J by 4 bases. The CDR3 here is CASSYRGLYNEQFF. In DNA form, the CDR3 reads TGTGCCAGCTCCTACAGGGGGCTGTACAATGAGCAGTTCTTC.

The gene calls are TRBV28 and TRBJ2-1; 8 bases are a match to TRBD1. The CDR3 contains 15 residues. Germline V gene lookup returns CDR1 MDHEN and CDR2 SYDVKM. J was trimmed by 3 bases and V by 5 bases; bases with no gene match: 6. The CDR3 coding sequence is TGTGCCAGCAGTCTCACCGGGACAGGCTACAATGAGCAGTTCTTC. Amino acids: CASSLTGTGYNEQFF.

The chain joins TRBV6-5 to TRBJ1-5; TRBD1 might be the D (5 bases). V lost 0 bases, J lost 6 bases, and 12 bases lay in between. This CDR3 comprises 15 residues. Germline V gene data show CDR1 as MNHEY and CDR2 as SVGAGI. The CDR3 region is CASSYSAGSGQPQHF. CDR3 in DNA: TGTGCCAGCAGTTACTCGGCAGGGAGCGGTCAGCCCCAGCATTTT.

This clonotype appeared a few times. V is TRBV7-2 and J is TRBJ1-2, with TRBD1 matching over 11 bases. Trimming removed 0 bases from V and 2 bases from J; junction bases left unmatched: 5. CDR1 and CDR2 (germline): SGHTA, FQGNSA. The CDR3 consists of 17 residues. The CDR3 here is CASSLAPGTGGNYGYTF. CDR3 coding DNA: TGTGCCAGCAGCTTAGCGCCAGGGACAGGGGGGAACTATGGCTACACCTTC. Full variable domain (remainder filled in from reference TRBV7-2 and TRBJ1-2): GAGVSQSPSNKVTEKGKDVELRCDPISGHTALYWYRQSLGQGLEFLIYFQGNSAPDKSGLPSDRFSAERTGGSVSTLTIQRTQQEDSAVYLCASSLAPGTGGNYGYTFGSGTRLTVV.

The genes are TRBV9 and TRBJ2-3, with 14 bases matching TRBD2. Trimming removed 4 bases from V and 3 bases from J; junction bases left unmatched: 13. The germline gives CDR1 SGDLS, CDR2 YYNGEE. The CDR3 is 19 amino acids. The CDR3 region is CASSLTHGTSGRRTDTQYF. The CDR3 DNA is TGTGCCAGCAGCCTTACACATGGGACTAGCGGGAGAAGGACAGATACGCAGTATTTT.

This clonotype was counted a few times. This sequence joins TRBV28 and TRBJ2-5; D remains ambiguous. The V end was cut by 6 bases, the J end by 5 bases, with 7 bases between. From germline, CDR1 is MDHEN and CDR2 SYDVKM. The CDR3 has 11 amino acids. CDR3 DNA sequence: TGTGCCAGCAGGGGTCGGGAGACCCAGTACTTC. This gives the protein CASRGRETQYF.

This clonotype was observed a few times. The chain has TRBV6-1 and TRBJ2-1; D might be TRBD1 (6 bases). CDR1 MNHNS and CDR2 SASEGT come from the germline V gene. The length of the CDR3 is 13 residues. The ends were cut back, 3 bases at V and 8 bases at J, with 11 bases in the middle. CDR3 in DNA: TGTGCCAGCAGTGAGAGGGGGTGGGATGAGCAGTTCTTC. Translated: CASSERGWDEQFF.

The rearrangement links TRBV13 to TRBJ2-1; 11 bases match TRBD2. The V and J ends lost 5 bases and 5 bases, in that order; junction bases with no gene match: 5. Per germline, CDR1 PRHDT and CDR2 FYEKMQ (reference sequence). The CDR3 runs to 15 residues. The CDR3 region is CASSGGLAENNEQFF. CDR3 sequence (DNA): TGTGCCAGCAGCGGGGGACTAGCGGAAAACAATGAGCAGTTCTTC.

The chain recombines TRBV7-9 with TRBJ2-3, with 8 bases matching TRBD1. The CDR3 has 15 residues. Germline V gives CDR1 SEHNR, CDR2 FQNEAQ (reference sequence). The J segment lost 5 bases and the V segment lost 4 bases, leaving 8 bases of the junction unmatched. The CDR3 loop is CASSYSGQGGDTQYF. The CDR3 DNA reads TGTGCCAGCAGCTACTCTGGACAGGGTGGAGATACGCAGTATTTT.